The TCR beta chain described here comes from a study of cytomegalovirus exposure and HLA in healthy donors. In the PCR, 60 Vbeta and 13 Jbeta primers were used. Assay used: immunoSEQ multiplex PCR; TCRdb lists only in-frame clones, some missing. The sample includes more than 100,000 clones, roughly 89% seen only once; the top ten take about 5%. The ends were cut back, 0 bases at V and 4 bases at J, with 10 bases in the middle. The CDR3 contains 15 residues. The sequence was collected from a woman in her 30s in good health and CMV-seronegative. This chain links TRBV23-1 with TRBJ1-3, with a weak D call TRBD1 (5 bases). TRBV23-1 is an open reading frame whose function is uncertain. Sequencing was done on a sample of PBMCs. CDR3 region: CASSQSSQGGNTIYF. In DNA, the CDR3 is TGCGCCAGCAGTCAATCCTCCCAGGGAGGAAACACCATATATTTT.